Given below is one T cell receptor beta chain in context. Using immunoSEQ multiplex PCR, the repertoire was profiled, and TCRdb retains in-frame clones only, with some absent. The sample lists approximately 98,000 clones; 75% to 85% were seen once. These data originate in a study of radiotherapy plus CTLA-4 blockade in lung cancer. The sequences come from peripheral blood, collected from a patient treated with radiotherapy plus ipilimumab. The receptor was derived from a human donor with non-small cell lung cancer who had a partial response to radiotherapy plus ipilimumab.

CDR3 residues: CASSPWTGYDYGYTF. The CDR3 coding sequence is TGTGCCAGCAGCCCCTGGACAGGGTACGACTATGGCTACACCTTC. The chain uses TRBV11-2 and TRBJ1-2, with 8 bases lining up with TRBD1. With V trimmed by 5 bases and J by 3 bases, 8 bases remained unmatched. Germline V CDR1 and CDR2: SGHAT, FQNNGV. This CDR3 spans 15 amino acids.